This TCR beta chain came from a study of metastatic and nonmetastatic thyroid tumors. In the study overall: Patients with malignant and benign thyroid disease provided blood and tumor or nodule tissue, whose repertoires were compared.

MiXCR re-clonotyped the PCR reads for TCRdb. The data contain around 26,000 clones, 20% of them singletons. Study results and caveats: The study reportedly found significantly higher TCR beta diversity in malignant thyroid tumors than benign nodules, in blood and tumor.

In the case of this clone: Its cognate antigen is unknown.

No treatment of any kind had been given to any patient before thyroid surgery. CDR1 and CDR2 (germline): SGHDN, FVKESK. The CDR3 has 13 residues. V shed 2 bases and J shed 5 bases, with 9 bases lying between them. This clonotype originated in a female donor with papillary thyroid cancer or a benign thyroid nodule (not recorded which). Some clones in this sample may be carry-over from other donors' samples. The rearrangement links TRBV14 to TRBJ1-2; D possibly corresponds to TRBD1 (6 bases). Source material: adjacent normal tissue. In DNA, the CDR3 is TGTGCCAGCAGCCAACCACAGGGATATGGCTACACCTTC. Amino acids: CASSQPQGYGYTF.